The 11 T cell receptor beta chains in this list originate from one sample, sequenced in a study of T cells after yellow fever vaccination. TCRdb reprocessed the 5' RACE reads via MiXCR and lists one record per CDR3 protein. This sample yields about 260,000 distinct CDR3 sequences, of which about 3.5% are seen a single time; around 20% belongs to the top ten. The input for sequencing was PBMCs, taken 15 days after the yellow fever booster vaccination. Receptors were obtained from a man aged 18 to 35 who received the YFV17D yellow fever vaccine.

The rearrangement joins TRBV19 to TRBJ1-5; D gene ambiguous. V was pared by 8 bases and J by 1 base, with 12 bases between. This CDR3 region has 14 residues. Germline V CDR1 and CDR2: LNHDA, SQIVND (reference sequence). The CDR3 nucleotides are TGTGCCAGTTGCGGATTGGAGAGCAATCAGCCCCAGCATTTT. Translation: CASCGLESNQPQHF.

This clonotype was counted at least ten times. The genes are TRBV27 and TRBJ1-1, with D possibly TRBD1 on 6 matching bases. The germline CDR1 and CDR2 sequences are MNHEY and SMNVEV (reference sequence). V lost 5 bases, J lost 0 bases, and 16 bases lay in between. This CDR3 comprises 16 residues. The CDR3 is CASSVDRGTLNTEAFF. CDR3 in DNA: TGTGCCAGCAGTGTGGACAGAGGGACCCTGAACACTGAAGCTTTCTTT.

This clonotype has a count of ten or more. The chain uses TRBV5-1 and TRBJ1-2, with a weak D call TRBD1 (6 bases). Germline-derived CDR1 and CDR2 are SGHRS and YFSETQ. The CDR3 has 17 residues. Trimming stripped 6 bases from V and 0 bases from J, with 21 bases between. Here the CDR3 reads CASTQGPGGSSNYGYTF. The DNA of the CDR3 is TGCGCCAGCACCCAGGGGCCCGGCGGGTCTTCTAACTATGGCTACACCTTC. Combining the CDR3 with reference TRBV5-1 and TRBJ1-2 gives the whole variable domain KAGVTQTPRYLIKTRGQQVTLSCSPISGHRSVSWYQQTPGQGLQFLFEYFSETQRNKGNFPGRFSGRQFSNSRSEMNVSTLELGDSALYLCASTQGPGGSSNYGYTFGSGTRLTVV.

Many counts were recorded for this clonotype. The genes are TRBV11-2 and TRBJ2-2; possibly TRBD1 or TRBD2 for D (5 bases each). Per the germline V gene, CDR1 is SGHAT and CDR2 is FQNNGV. CDR3 length: 16 residues. Trimming took off 5 bases at V and 8 bases at J, with 21 bases between the two ends. CDR3 DNA: TGTGCCAGCAGCACGACGGTCCGGGGACGAGCGGGGGAGCTGTTTTTT. This encodes CASSTTVRGRAGELFF.

This clonotype came up a few times. The V gene is TRBV2, the J gene TRBJ2-7; 13 nucleotides match TRBD2. V lost 5 bases, J lost 5 bases, and 6 bases stayed unmatched. The CDR3 is 15 amino acids. The germline CDR1 and CDR2 sequences are SNHLY and FYNNEI. The CDR3 DNA reads as TGTGCCAGCAGTTCACTAGCGGGGGGGCCCCACGAGCAGTACTTC. It yields the protein CASSSLAGGPHEQYF.

This clonotype occurred many times. The chain has TRBV7-6 and TRBJ1-2; 11 bases align to TRBD1. Per the germline V gene, CDR1 is SGHVS and CDR2 is FNYEAQ. CDR3 size: 16 residues. After removal of 5 bases from V and 3 bases from J, the junction contained 8 bases not matched to a gene. CDR3 nucleotide sequence: TGTGCCAGCAGCCTTCGGCCGGGACAGGGGGACTATGGCTACACCTTC. Protein product: CASSLRPGQGDYGYTF.

In this sample, this clonotype turned up many times. This rearrangement joins TRBV5-1 to TRBJ2-4, with D unclear. CDR3 length: 15 residues. Germline V gene data show CDR1 as SGHRS and CDR2 as YFSETQ. The V end was cut by 0 bases, the J end by 1 base, with 8 bases between. CDR3 bases: TGCGCCAGCAGCTTGGATGGGTGGGCCAAAAACATTCAGTACTTC. It yields the protein CASSLDGWAKNIQYF.

This clonotype has ten or more counts. V is TRBV4-2 and J is TRBJ2-5; 9 bases are a match to TRBD2. The length of the CDR3 is 17 residues. The trim removed 0 bases at V and 2 bases at J, leaving 7 bases unmatched. Germline loops: CDR1 LGHNA, CDR2 YNFKEQ. Here the CDR3 reads CASSQEPLAGDQETQYF. The CDR3, as DNA: TGTGCCAGCAGCCAAGAACCACTAGCGGGTGATCAAGAGACCCAGTACTTC.

This clonotype was counted ten times or more. The gene calls are TRBV7-2 and TRBJ2-1; TRBD1 matches at 7 bases. The CDR3 contains 13 residues. The J segment lost 9 bases and the V segment lost 4 bases, leaving 6 bases of the junction unmatched. Looked up from germline, CDR1 is SGHTA and CDR2 is FQGNSA. The CDR3: CASSYPRQGEQFF. In DNA, the CDR3 is TGTGCCAGCAGCTACCCTCGACAGGGTGAGCAGTTCTTC.

This clonotype was seen repeatedly, ten times or more. The chain has TRBV12-3 or TRBV12-4 and TRBJ1-5, with no clear D. V lost 3 bases to trimming and J lost 5 bases, with 11 bases between them. This CDR3 has 14 amino acids. This CDR3 reads CASSFWGGDQPQHF. In nucleotides, the CDR3 is TGTGCCAGCAGTTTTTGGGGAGGCGATCAGCCCCAGCATTTT.

The table lists this clonotype with many counts. This sequence joins TRBV4-3 and TRBJ1-5; 8 positions match TRBD1. The V gene end was trimmed by 4 bases and the J gene end by 3 bases; junction bases not matched to a gene: 11. This CDR3 is built from 17 residues. Germline CDR1 reads LGHNA; CDR2 reads YSLEER. CDR3 in DNA: TGCGCCAGCAGCCGACTTTTTGGACAGGGCCCCAATCAGCCCCAGCATTTT. It codes for CASSRLFGQGPNQPQHF.